This T cell receptor (beta chain) was documented in a study of T cell changes during pregnancy in multiple sclerosis. V was cut by 0 bases and J by 0 bases, with 5 bases left in between. Germline V gene lookup returns CDR1 LGHNA and CDR2 YSLEER. CDR3 length: 14 residues. Assay used: immunoSEQ multiplex PCR; TCRdb lists only in-frame clones, some missing. This table has roughly 49,000 clones, 85% to 95% appearing once. The sequence was obtained from a female donor with multiple sclerosis, enrolled in a pregnancy study. The chain couples TRBV4-3 to TRBJ1-1; no reliable D call. Source: CD8+ T cells from peripheral blood mononuclear cells, taken after pregnancy. The CDR3 spells CASSQDSMNTEAFF. DNA for the CDR3: TGCGCCAGCAGCCAAGATTCCATGAACACTGAAGCTTTCTTT.